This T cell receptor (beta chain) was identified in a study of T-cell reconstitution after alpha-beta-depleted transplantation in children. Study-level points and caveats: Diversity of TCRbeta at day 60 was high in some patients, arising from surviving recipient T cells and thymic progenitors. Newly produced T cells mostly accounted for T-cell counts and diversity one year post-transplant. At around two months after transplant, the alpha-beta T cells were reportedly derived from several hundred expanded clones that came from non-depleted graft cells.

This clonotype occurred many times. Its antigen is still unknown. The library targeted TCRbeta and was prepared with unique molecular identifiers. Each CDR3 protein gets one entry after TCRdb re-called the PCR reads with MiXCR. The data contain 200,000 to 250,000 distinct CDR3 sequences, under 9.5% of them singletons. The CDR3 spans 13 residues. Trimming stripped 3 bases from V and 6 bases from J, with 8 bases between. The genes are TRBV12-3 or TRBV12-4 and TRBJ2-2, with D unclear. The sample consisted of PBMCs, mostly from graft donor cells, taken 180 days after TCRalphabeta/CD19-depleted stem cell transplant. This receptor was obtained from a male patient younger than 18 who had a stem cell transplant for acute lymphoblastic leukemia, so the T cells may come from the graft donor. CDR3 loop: CASSFKRAGELFF. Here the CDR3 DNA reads TGTGCCAGCAGTTTTAAAAGAGCCGGGGAGCTGTTTTTT.